The next 28 T cell receptor beta chains were all read from a single sample in a study of blood T cell repertoires in COVID-19. Profiling relied on immunoSEQ multiplex PCR, and the TCRdb table lists in-frame clones only, not all of them. The data contain over 200,000 clones, approximately 90% of them singletons. Sequenced sample: PBMCs or T cells enriched from blood (not recorded which). The receptors were sampled from a man aged 25 to 45 who had recovered from COVID-19.

This chain links TRBV2 with TRBJ1-4; 9 bases fit TRBD1. With 6 bases clipped from V and 1 base from J, the junction kept 6 bases outside the gene matches. Germline values: CDR1 SNHLY, CDR2 FYNNEI. The CDR3 contains 16 residues. DNA of the CDR3: TGTGCCAGCAGGCGGGACAGGGCGGAAACTAATGAAAAACTGTTTTTT. This translates into CASRRDRAETNEKLFF.

This sequence joins TRBV28 and TRBJ1-5; D possibly corresponds to TRBD1 (5 bases). The CDR3 spans 14 residues. Trimming took off 9 bases at V and 5 bases at J, with 17 bases between the two ends. The germline V gene encodes CDR1 MDHEN and CDR2 SYDVKM. The CDR3 coding sequence is TGTGCCAGTTCGGGGACGCCGGGGGATCAGCCCCAGCATTTT. This encodes CASSGTPGDQPQHF.

The chain uses TRBV5-5 and TRBJ1-6; TRBD1 aligns across 8 bases. This CDR3 has 15 residues. V gave up 4 bases and J gave up 7 bases; unmatched junction bases: 7. Germline CDR1 is SGHKS and CDR2 is YYEKEE (reference sequence). CDR3 nucleotide sequence: TGTGCCAGCAGCCTAGGGACAGGTCTCAATTCACCCCTCCACTTT. This gives the protein CASSLGTGLNSPLHF.

The rearrangement joins TRBV28 to TRBJ1-3; D is uncertain. V was shortened by 5 bases and J by 0 bases, with 14 bases between the two germline ends. Germline CDR1 and CDR2: MDHEN and SYDVKM. The CDR3 is made up of 16 amino acids. CDR3 amino acids: CASSQGGVLSGNTIYF. The CDR3 DNA reads as TGTGCCAGCAGTCAAGGCGGGGTTCTCTCTGGAAACACCATATATTTT.

The chain carries TRBV18 and TRBJ2-7, with 9 bases lining up with TRBD1. V gave up 3 bases and J gave up 6 bases; unmatched junction bases: 15. CDR1 is KGHSH and CDR2 is LQKENI in the germline V gene. This CDR3 is 17 amino acids long. CDR3 in amino acids: CASSPAGLGQGLGEQYF. DNA of the CDR3: TGTGCCAGCTCACCGGCGGGTTTAGGACAGGGGTTGGGCGAGCAGTACTTC. Supplemented by reference TRBV18 and TRBJ2-7, the full variable domain reads NAGVMQNPRHLVRRRGQEARLRCSPMKGHSHVYWYRQLPEEGLKFMVYLQKENIIDESGMPKERFSAEFPKEGPSILRIQQVVRGDSAAYFCASSPAGLGQGLGEQYFGPGTRLTVT.

The chain uses TRBV6-5 and TRBJ2-7, with D uncertain. Trimming left V 0 bases short and J 6 bases short, with 6 bases between. The germline CDR1 and CDR2 sequences are MNHEY and SVGAGI. CDR3 length equals 12 residues. For the CDR3, the DNA is TGTGCCAGCAGTTACTCGTTCGGCGAGCAGTACTTC. Translated, it gives CASSYSFGEQYF.

This sequence joins TRBV5-1 and TRBJ2-2; TRBD2 is a possible D gene (5 bases). Deletions cut 4 bases from V and 5 bases from J, with 18 bases between. CDR3 size: 16 residues. Germline V gene data show CDR1 as SGHRS and CDR2 as YFSETQ. DNA of the CDR3: TGCGCCAGCAGCCCGGACCGAGGGAGTGGTACCGGGGAGCTGTTTTTT. This codes for CASSPDRGSGTGELFF.

The chain joins TRBV11-3 to TRBJ2-5, with 7 nucleotides matching TRBD1. With 2 bases clipped from V and 5 bases from J, the junction kept 2 bases outside the gene matches. The CDR3 loop spans 13 amino acids. CDR1 is SGHNT and CDR2 is YENEEA in the germline V gene. DNA for the CDR3: TGTGCCAGCAGCTTAAGAGGGGGCGAGACCCAGTACTTC. This codes for CASSLRGGETQYF.

The gene calls are TRBV28 and TRBJ1-5; 7 bases match TRBD1. The CDR3 has 15 residues. Per the germline V gene, CDR1 is MDHEN and CDR2 is SYDVKM. Losses at the gene ends were 6 bases for V and 2 bases for J; bases not matched to a gene: 7. CDR3 residues: CASSPLGGGNQPQHF. CDR3 nucleotide sequence: TGTGCCAGCAGCCCTTTAGGGGGCGGCAATCAGCCCCAGCATTTT.

The V gene is TRBV19, the J gene TRBJ1-1; 8 nucleotides match TRBD1. J lost 11 bases, V lost 6 bases, and 11 bases had no gene match. Germline V gene sequence: CDR1 LNHDA, CDR2 SQIVND (reference sequence). This CDR3 has 13 amino acids. CDR3 amino acids: CASRPGQATRAFF. Here the CDR3 DNA reads TGTGCCAGTAGACCGGGACAGGCGACCCGGGCTTTCTTT.

The V call is TRBV7-8, the J call TRBJ1-1, with TRBD1 matching 7 bases. Germline loops: CDR1 SGHVS, CDR2 FQNEAQ. Trimming took 5 bases from V and 2 from J; bases not matched to a gene: 14. This CDR3 has 17 amino acids. The CDR3 nucleotides read TGTGCCAGCAGCCCACCGGACAGGTGGGGTTCCAACACTGAAGCTTTCTTT. It yields the protein CASSPPDRWGSNTEAFF.

The chain combines TRBV5-1 with TRBJ1-1; D is unresolved. Germline CDR1 is SGHRS and CDR2 is YFSETQ. The length of the CDR3 is 14 residues. Trimming shortened V by 6 bases and J by 2 bases, and 14 bases separated the two germline ends. The CDR3 sequence: CASIDTGSNTEAFF. As DNA, the CDR3 is TGCGCCAGCATCGATACCGGGTCCAACACTGAAGCTTTCTTT.

V usage is TRBV4-2 and J usage is TRBJ2-3; 7 bases match TRBD2. With V trimmed by 3 bases and J by 3 bases, 6 bases remained unmatched. The CDR3 is 15 residues long. CDR1 and CDR2 (germline): LGHNA, YNFKEQ. The CDR3 DNA reads TGTGCCAGCAGCCAGGCGGGAGCGATAACAGATACGCAGTATTTT. Its protein product is CASSQAGAITDTQYF.

This clone was counted between two and nine times. This rearrangement joins TRBV20-1 to TRBJ1-1; 8 bases align to TRBD1. V dropped 3 bases and J dropped 2; count of bases not matched to a gene: 17. The CDR3 is 18 residues long. CDR1 and CDR2 (germline): DFQATT, SNEGSKA (reference sequence). The CDR3 protein is CSASPLGSNRGANTEAFF. The CDR3, as DNA: TGCAGTGCTAGTCCCCTCGGCTCAAACAGGGGGGCCAACACTGAAGCTTTCTTT.

The V and J genes are TRBV12-3 or TRBV12-4 and TRBJ1-1; TRBD1 might be the D (6 bases). The CDR3 has 12 amino acids. Deletions cut 5 bases from V and 7 bases from J, with 11 bases between. This chain's CDR3 is CASSAGVGEAFF. CDR3 DNA sequence: TGTGCCAGCAGTGCAGGGGTAGGTGAAGCTTTCTTT.

The gene calls are TRBV18 and TRBJ2-5; 14 nucleotides align to TRBD2. CDR3 length: 16 amino acids. Germline V gives CDR1 KGHSH, CDR2 LQKENI. With V trimmed by 3 bases and J by 3 bases, 3 bases remained unmatched. The DNA for the CDR3 is TGTGCCAGCTCACCCCCGGGACTAGCGGGAGAAGAGACCCAGTACTTC. It yields the protein CASSPPGLAGEETQYF. The full variable domain, in which reference TRBV18 and TRBJ2-5 provide the parts outside the CDR3, is NAGVMQNPRHLVRRRGQEARLRCSPMKGHSHVYWYRQLPEEGLKFMVYLQKENIIDESGMPKERFSAEFPKEGPSILRIQQVVRGDSAAYFCASSPPGLAGEETQYFGPGTRLLVL.

The rearrangement uses TRBV28 and TRBJ1-2; no firm D call. Germline-derived CDR1 and CDR2 are MDHEN and SYDVKM. The CDR3 is 12 residues long. V was shortened by 7 bases and J by 4 bases, with 10 bases between the two germline ends. CDR3 DNA: TGTGCCAGCACCTCAGAGGGCTATGGCTACACCTTC. It translates to CASTSEGYGYTF.

The gene calls are TRBV7-2 and TRBJ1-2, with 7 positions matching TRBD1. Germline lookup yields CDR1 SGHTA and CDR2 FQGNSA. The CDR3 has 16 residues. The junction had 8 bases not matched to a gene; V was cut back by 0 bases and J by 4 bases. CDR3 in DNA: TGTGCCAGCAGCTTAGCGCAAGAGACAGGGTTCTATGGCTACACCTTC. Protein sequence: CASSLAQETGFYGYTF.

V and J are TRBV28 and TRBJ1-1; D might be TRBD1 (5 bases). The CDR3 totals 17 residues. The germline V gene encodes CDR1 MDHEN and CDR2 SYDVKM. V lost 4 bases and J lost 0, with 18 bases in between. The CDR3 DNA is TGTGCCAGCAGTTCCGGGGGAGGTGGGAAGGTGAACACTGAAGCTTTCTTT. Its protein product is CASSSGGGGKVNTEAFF.

The chain employs TRBV19 and TRBJ1-1, with a weak D call TRBD1 (6 bases). Germline-derived CDR1 and CDR2 are LNHDA and SQIVND (reference sequence). Trimming removed 6 bases at V and 2 bases at J, with 13 bases between. The CDR3 spans 14 residues. Here the CDR3 DNA reads TGTGCCAGTAGGCACCGGGACACCAACACTGAAGCTTTCTTT. It translates to CASRHRDTNTEAFF.

The genes are TRBV30 and TRBJ2-7; TRBD1 matches at 7 bases. V lost 3 bases, J lost 1 base, and 3 bases stayed unmatched. Germline V lookup: CDR1 GTSNPN, CDR2 SVGIG (reference sequence). CDR3 length: 13 amino acids. The CDR3 coding sequence is TGTGCCTGGAGGGGACAGCTGTCCTACGAGCAGTACTTC. Its protein is CAWRGQLSYEQYF.

J is TRBJ2-6 and V is TRBV9; maybe TRBD1 (6 bases). V dropped 4 bases and J dropped 2 bases, with 13 bases sitting between them. CDR1 is SGDLS and CDR2 is YYNGEE in the germline V gene. This CDR3 has 16 residues. CDR3 nucleotides: TGTGCCAGCAGCACCAACAGGGTAACTGGGGCCAACGTCCTGACTTTC. The encoded protein is CASSTNRVTGANVLTF.

V usage is TRBV25-1 and J usage is TRBJ2-3, with 7 bases aligning to TRBD2. From germline, CDR1 is MGHDK and CDR2 SYGVNS. This CDR3 contains 15 residues. Germline trimming cut 1 base from V and 3 bases from J; bases unmatched to any gene: 4. The CDR3 sequence is CASSEFELATDTQYF. The CDR3 DNA is TGTGCCAGCAGTGAATTTGAACTAGCGACAGATACGCAGTATTTT.

The CDR3 sequence: CASSEGSTNEKLFF. DNA for the CDR3: TGTGCCTCCAGCGAGGGTTCAACTAATGAAAAACTGTTTTTT. The gene calls are TRBV19 and TRBJ1-4; D unclear. CDR3 length: 14 residues. CDR1 LNHDA and CDR2 SQIVND come from the germline V gene (reference sequence). Trimming pared 11 bases from V and 0 bases from J, leaving 13 bases between.

V gene TRBV19 combines with J gene TRBJ1-2, with 7 bases fitting TRBD1. V trimming: 5 bases; J trimming: 3 bases; junction bases outside the gene matches: 3. Germline lookup yields CDR1 LNHDA and CDR2 SQIVND (reference sequence). This CDR3 region has 13 residues. CDR3: CASSFQGDYGYTF. For the CDR3, the DNA is TGTGCCAGTAGTTTTCAGGGGGACTATGGCTACACCTTC.

The gene calls are TRBV5-1 and TRBJ1-2; possibly TRBD1 for D (5 bases). The CDR3 has 14 residues. Trimming shortened V by 0 bases and J by 0 bases, and 6 bases separated the two germline ends. CDR1 and CDR2 (germline): SGHRS, YFSETQ. CDR3 coding DNA: TGCGCCAGCAGCTTGGGGGGCCCTAACTATGGCTACACCTTC. This codes for CASSLGGPNYGYTF.

This clone was detected only once. The V gene is TRBV19, the J gene TRBJ1-3; 11 nucleotides align to TRBD1. Looked up from germline, CDR1 is LNHDA and CDR2 is SQIVND (reference sequence). Germline trimming cut 5 bases from V and 0 bases from J; bases unmatched to any gene: 12. The CDR3 length is 19 residues. The CDR3 nucleotides read TGTGCCAGTAGTCCTAATCGGGACAGGGGGTCAAACTCTGGAAACACCATATATTTT. Translating gives CASSPNRDRGSNSGNTIYF.

This sequence joins TRBV7-9 and TRBJ1-6; D unclear. Germline V gene sequence: CDR1 SEHNR, CDR2 FQNEAQ (reference sequence). The V end lost 6 bases, the J end lost 9 bases, and 15 bases lay between the germline ends. The CDR3 is 14 residues long. CDR3 sequence (DNA): TGTGCCAGCAGAACTAGCGGGCCCGGTTCACCCCTCCACTTT. Protein: CASRTSGPGSPLHF.